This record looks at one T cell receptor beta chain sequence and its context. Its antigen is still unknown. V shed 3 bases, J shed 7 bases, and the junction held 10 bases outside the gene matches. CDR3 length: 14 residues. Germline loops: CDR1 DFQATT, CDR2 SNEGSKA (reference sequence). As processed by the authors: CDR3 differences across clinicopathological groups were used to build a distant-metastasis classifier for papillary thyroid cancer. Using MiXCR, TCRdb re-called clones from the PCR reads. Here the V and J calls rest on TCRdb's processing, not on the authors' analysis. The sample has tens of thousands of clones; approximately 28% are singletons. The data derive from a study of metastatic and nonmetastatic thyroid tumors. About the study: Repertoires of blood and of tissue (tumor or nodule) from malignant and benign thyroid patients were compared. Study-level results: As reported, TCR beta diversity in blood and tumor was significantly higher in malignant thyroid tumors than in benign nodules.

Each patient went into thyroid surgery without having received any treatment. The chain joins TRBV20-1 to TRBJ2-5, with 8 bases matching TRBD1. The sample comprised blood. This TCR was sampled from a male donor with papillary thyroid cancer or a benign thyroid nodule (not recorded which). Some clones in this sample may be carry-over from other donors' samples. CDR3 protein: CSASPADRVVTQYF. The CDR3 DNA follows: TGCAGTGCTAGTCCCGCGGACAGGGTTGTGACCCAGTACTTC.